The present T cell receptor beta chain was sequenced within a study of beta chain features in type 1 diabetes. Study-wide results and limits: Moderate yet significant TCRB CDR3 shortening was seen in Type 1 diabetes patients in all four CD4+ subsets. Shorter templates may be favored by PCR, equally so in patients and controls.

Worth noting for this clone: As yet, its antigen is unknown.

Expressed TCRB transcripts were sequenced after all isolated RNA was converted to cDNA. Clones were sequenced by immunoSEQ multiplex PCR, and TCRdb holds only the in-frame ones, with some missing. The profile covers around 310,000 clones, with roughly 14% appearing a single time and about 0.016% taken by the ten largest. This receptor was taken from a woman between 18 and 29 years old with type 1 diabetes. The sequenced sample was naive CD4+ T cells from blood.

CDR3 bases: TGTGCCAGCTCACTTCTCTCCTACGAGCAGTACTTC. Its translation: CASSLLSYEQYF. The chain uses TRBV18 and TRBJ2-7; D remains ambiguous. Deletions cut 4 bases from V and 0 bases from J, with 4 bases between. CDR3 length: 12 amino acids. Germline-derived CDR1 and CDR2 are KGHSH and LQKENI.